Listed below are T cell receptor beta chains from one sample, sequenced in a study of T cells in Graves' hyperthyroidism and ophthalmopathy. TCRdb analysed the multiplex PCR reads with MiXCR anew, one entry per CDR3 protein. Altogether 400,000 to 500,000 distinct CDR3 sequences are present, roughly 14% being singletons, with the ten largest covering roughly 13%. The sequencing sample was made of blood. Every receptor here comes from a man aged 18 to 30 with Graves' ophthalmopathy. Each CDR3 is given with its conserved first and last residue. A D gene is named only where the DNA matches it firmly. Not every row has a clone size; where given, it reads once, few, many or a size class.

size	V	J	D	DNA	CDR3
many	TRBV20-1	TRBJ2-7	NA	TGCAGTGCTAGAACGCAGGGCTTAACCTACGAGCAGTACTTC	CSARTQGLTYEQYF
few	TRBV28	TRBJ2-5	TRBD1	TGTGCCAGCAGTTTAAGGGACAGGGGAGTAAAGTACTTC	CASSLRDRGVKYF
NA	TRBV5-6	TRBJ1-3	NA	TGTGCCAGCAGCTTTAGTACGGCTGGAAACACCATATATTTT	CASSFSTAGNTIYF
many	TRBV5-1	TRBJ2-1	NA	TGCGCCAGCAGACCGCAGCCTGGGCCGTCCGGGGGCTCCTACAATGAGCAGTTCTTC	CASRPQPGPSGGSYNEQFF
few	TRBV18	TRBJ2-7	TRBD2	TGTGCCAGCTCACCCTGGGGACTAGCCTACGAGCAGTACTTC	CASSPWGLAYEQYF
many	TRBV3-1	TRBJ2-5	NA	TGTGCCAGCAGCCAAGAACCGGGGGAGGTGGGCTTTCGAGAGACCCAGTACTTC	CASSQEPGEVGFRETQYF
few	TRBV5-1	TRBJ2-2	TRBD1	TGCGCCAGCAGACTCGGACAGGGGGCGCGTTCTGGGGAGCTGTTTTTT	CASRLGQGARSGELFF
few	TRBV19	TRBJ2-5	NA	TGTGCCAGTAGTATCTCTTCCAGGCGGGAGACCCAGTACTTC	CASSISSRRETQYF
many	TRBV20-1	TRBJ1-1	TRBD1	TGCAGGGGCACAGGGGGGACTGAAGCTTTCTTT	CRGTGGTEAFF
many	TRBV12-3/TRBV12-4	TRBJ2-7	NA	TGTGCCAGCAGGAGGGACGGATCCTACGAGCAGTACTTC	CASRRDGSYEQYF
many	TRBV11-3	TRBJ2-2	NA	TGTGCCAGCAGCTCAGTATTTTTCGCGAACACCGGGGAGCTGTTTTTT	CASSSVFFANTGELFF
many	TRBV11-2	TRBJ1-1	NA	TGTGCCAGCAGCTTAGTAAACCAGGGTGGCACTGAAGCTTTCTTT	CASSLVNQGGTEAFF
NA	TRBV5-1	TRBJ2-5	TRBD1	TGCGCCAGCAGCAGAGACGGGACAGTCCAAATGGTGACCCAGTACTTC	CASSRDGTVQMVTQYF
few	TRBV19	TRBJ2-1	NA	TGTGCCAGTAGTGGCGTCGCTGGAGCCGGGAAGGCGTTCTTC	CASSGVAGAGKAFF